The text below deals with one T cell receptor beta chain. What it binds is unknown. Amplification by 5'RACE using constant-segment primers produced TCR alpha and TCR beta cDNA libraries that carried sample barcodes and UMIs. TCRdb independently ran MiXCR on the 5' RACE reads; one entry per CDR3 protein. The sample shows 350,000 to 450,000 distinct CDR3 sequences, roughly 26% of them seen only once. The V end was cut by 6 bases, the J end by 3 bases, with 14 bases between. CDR3 length equals 14 residues. The sample comes from a study of T-cell memory formation after mild COVID-19. Study results and caveats: Second-wave clones with a day 37 peak had unconfirmed SARS-CoV-2 specificity.

The sample comprised PBMCs or a T cell subset sorted from them (not recorded which). The TCR originated in an adult woman who had mild COVID-19 (a few samples of this study predate the infection). Cell type and time point are not known. The chain couples TRBV12-3 or TRBV12-4 to TRBJ1-2; no clear D. The CDR3 loop is CASSGQAFHYGYTF. The CDR3 coding sequence is TGTGCCAGCAGCGGGCAGGCATTCCACTATGGCTACACCTTC.